One sample yielded the 27 T cell receptor beta chains listed below, sequenced in a study of cytomegalovirus exposure and HLA in healthy donors. Researchers ran the PCR with 60 Vbeta and 13 Jbeta primers. The repertoire was sequenced with immunoSEQ multiplex PCR; TCRdb's copy has only in-frame clones and lacks some. The sample table sets out tens of thousands of clones. Sequenced input: PBMCs. Receptors originate from a female donor in good health and CMV-seronegative.

The V call is TRBV6-4, the J call TRBJ2-5, with 9 nucleotides matching TRBD1. V was pared by 2 bases and J by 5 bases, with 0 bases of the junction left unmatched. This CDR3 is built from 13 residues. Germline assignment: CDR1 MRHNA and CDR2 SNTAGT. This chain's CDR3 is CASSDDRGETQYF. In DNA, the CDR3 is TGTGCCAGCAGTGACGACAGGGGGGAGACCCAGTACTTC.

The chain joins TRBV7-9 to TRBJ2-7; the D gene is possibly TRBD2 (6 bases). V was clipped by 4 bases and J by 0 bases, with 16 bases between them. CDR3 size: 16 residues. Per the germline V gene, CDR1 is SEHNR and CDR2 is FQNEAQ (reference sequence). This chain's CDR3 is CASSSVGGTASYEQYF. DNA of the CDR3: TGTGCCAGCAGCTCTGTCGGGGGTACGGCCTCCTACGAGCAGTACTTC.

The chain combines TRBV29-1 with TRBJ2-1; 7 bases align to TRBD1. Trimming cost V 4 bases and J 7 bases; bases outside gene matches: 4. Germline CDR1 SQVTM, CDR2 ANQGSEA. The CDR3 has 12 amino acids. The CDR3: CSVGQGRNEQFF. The DNA for the CDR3 is TGCAGCGTTGGACAGGGCCGGAATGAGCAGTTCTTC.

The chain carries TRBV4-3 and TRBJ1-3; 8 bases are a match to TRBD1. V lost 4 bases to trimming and J lost 4 bases; unmatched junction nucleotides: 9. This CDR3 has 16 residues. Per germline, CDR1 LGHNA and CDR2 YSLEER. CDR3: CASSRDSTGVGNTIYF. The CDR3 bases are TGCGCCAGCAGCCGGGACTCGACAGGGGTGGGAAACACCATATATTTT.

The chain carries TRBV5-8 and TRBJ1-2, with a possible D match to TRBD1 (5 bases). With 0 bases removed from V and 3 bases from J, the gap between germline ends came to 15 bases. The germline CDR1 and CDR2 sequences are SGHTS and YDEGEE. The CDR3 spans 16 residues. CDR3 sequence: CASSLAGQGGHYGYTF. Written as DNA, the CDR3 is TGTGCCAGCAGCTTGGCAGGGCAGGGAGGGCACTATGGCTACACCTTC.

The rearrangement joins TRBV19 to TRBJ1-5; the D is unclear. The CDR3 loop spans 13 amino acids. V was clipped by 6 bases and J by 5 bases, with 11 bases between them. Looked up from germline, CDR1 is LNHDA and CDR2 is SQIVND (reference sequence). CDR3 sequence: CASSSERYQPQHF. DNA for the CDR3: TGTGCCAGTAGCAGCGAAAGGTATCAGCCCCAGCATTTT. The entire variable domain, with the rest obtained from reference TRBV19 and TRBJ1-5, is as follows: DGGITQSPKYLFRKEGQNVTLSCEQNLNHDAMYWYRQDPGQGLRLIYYSQIVNDFQKGDIAEGYSVSREKKESFPLTVTSAQKNPTAFYLCASSSERYQPQHFGDGTRLSIL.

Comments on this clone: In the same sample, other DNA sequences code for this CDR3. This rearrangement joins TRBV7-9 to TRBJ1-5, with 9 bases matching TRBD1. Germline lookup yields CDR1 SEHNR and CDR2 FQNEAQ (reference sequence). Trimming removed 5 bases from V and 5 bases from J; junction bases left unmatched: 4. This CDR3 contains 14 residues. The DNA for the CDR3 is TGTGCCAGCAGCCTAGGGACAGGGTATCAGCCCCAGCATTTT. Residues: CASSLGTGYQPQHF.

The chain couples TRBV5-1 to TRBJ1-4, with a possible D match to TRBD1 (6 bases). Trimming cost V 5 bases and J 3 bases, with 20 bases left between them. Germline-derived CDR1 and CDR2 are SGHRS and YFSETQ. The CDR3 has 17 amino acids. The CDR3 spells CASSPSQGWGPNEKLFF. The CDR3 bases are TGCGCCAGCAGTCCCTCCCAGGGGTGGGGACCTAATGAAAAACTGTTTTTT.

The CDR3 sequence is CASSLIVTGSYEQYF. CDR3 in DNA: TGTGCCAGCAGCTTAATAGTGACAGGCTCCTACGAGCAGTACTTC. The chain combines TRBV7-9 with TRBJ2-7; weak D call: TRBD1 (6 bases). Germline loops: CDR1 SEHNR, CDR2 FQNEAQ (reference sequence). Trimming removed 2 bases at V and 0 bases at J, with 11 bases between. This CDR3 comprises 15 residues.

The chain employs TRBV9 and TRBJ1-1; unclear D gene. Germline lookup yields CDR1 SGDLS and CDR2 YYNGEE. The V and J ends lost 3 bases and 4 bases respectively, with 10 bases between them. CDR3 length: 13 residues. The CDR3 DNA follows: TGTGCCAGCAGCGCGGCACAGAGCACTGAAGCTTTCTTT. Translation gives CASSAAQSTEAFF.

This chain connects TRBV18 to TRBJ1-5; D is perhaps TRBD1 (5 bases). Trimming pared 1 base from V and 4 bases from J, leaving 11 bases between. CDR3 length: 15 residues. Germline V gene sequence: CDR1 KGHSH, CDR2 LQKENI. The CDR3, as DNA: TGTGCCAGCTCACCACTTGGCCAGGGAAATCAGCCCCAGCATTTT. Encoded protein: CASSPLGQGNQPQHF.

The chain uses TRBV5-1 and TRBJ2-7, with a weak D call TRBD2 (5 bases). The CDR3 covers 14 residues. CDR1 SGHRS and CDR2 YFSETQ come from the germline V gene. V was trimmed by 4 bases and J by 6 bases, leaving 17 bases between them. The CDR3 reads CASSLGEGSGEQYF. The CDR3 nucleotides read TGCGCCAGCAGCCTAGGCGAGGGTTCGGGCGAGCAGTACTTC.

The chain employs TRBV9 and TRBJ2-2; a possible D gene is TRBD2 (6 bases). The CDR3 length is 11 residues. Trimming stripped 7 bases from V and 14 bases from J, with 15 bases between. The germline V gene encodes CDR1 SGDLS and CDR2 YYNGEE. CDR3 in amino acids: CASSLAGSLFF. The CDR3, as DNA: TGTGCCAGCTCCCTCGCGGGGAGCCTGTTTTTT.

The V gene is TRBV29-1, the J gene TRBJ2-5, with a tentative D call TRBD2 (7 bases). The length of the CDR3 is 16 residues. Germline lookup yields CDR1 SQVTM and CDR2 ANQGSEA. Trimming stripped 8 bases from V and 0 bases from J, with 22 bases between. The CDR3 protein is CSSTPGGGPYQETQYF. The CDR3 DNA is TGCAGCTCAACCCCTGGGGGGGGCCCTTACCAAGAGACCCAGTACTTC.

The V and J genes are TRBV5-4 and TRBJ1-1, with TRBD1 identical over 9 bases. The V gene's germline CDR1 is SGHNT and CDR2 YYREEE (reference sequence). V dropped 4 bases and J dropped 5; count of bases not matched to a gene: 6. CDR3 length: 14 amino acids. For the CDR3, the DNA is TGTGCCAGCAGCCGGGACAGGGAAGGTACTGAAGCTTTCTTT. This gives the protein CASSRDREGTEAFF.

The genes are TRBV5-1 and TRBJ2-1; 15 bases agree with TRBD2. After removal of 0 bases from V and 5 bases from J, the junction contained 3 bases not matched to a gene. Germline V lookup: CDR1 SGHRS, CDR2 YFSETQ. CDR3 length equals 17 residues. CDR3 region: CASSLARTSGGDNEQFF. CDR3 nucleotides: TGCGCCAGCAGCTTGGCCCGGACTAGCGGGGGGGACAATGAGCAGTTCTTC.

The chain is built from TRBV13 and TRBJ1-5, with 9 nucleotides matching TRBD1. Losses at the gene ends were 3 bases for V and 7 bases for J; bases not matched to a gene: 4. CDR3 size: 14 residues. Germline CDR1 PRHDT, CDR2 FYEKMQ (reference sequence). The CDR3 is CASSLDRGRQPQHF. The CDR3 region has the DNA TGTGCCAGCAGCTTGGACAGGGGCAGGCAGCCCCAGCATTTT.

V is TRBV9 and J is TRBJ2-1; the match to TRBD1 covers 7 bases. The CDR3 runs to 16 residues. Germline V gene lookup returns CDR1 SGDLS and CDR2 YYNGEE. V was pared by 4 bases and J by 0 bases, with 7 bases of the junction left unmatched. The CDR3 here is CASSLRTGSSYNEQFF. In DNA, the CDR3 is TGTGCCAGCAGCCTCCGGACAGGTAGCTCCTACAATGAGCAGTTCTTC.

The V and J genes are TRBV28 and TRBJ2-5, with 8 nucleotides matching TRBD1. The CDR3 is made up of 16 amino acids. The V gene's germline CDR1 is MDHEN and CDR2 SYDVKM. J gave up 5 bases and V 4 bases, and 12 bases lay outside the gene matches. The CDR3 reads CASSSGGAGGAETQYF. The CDR3 DNA reads as TGTGCCAGCAGTTCCGGGGGCGCAGGGGGCGCGGAGACCCAGTACTTC.

The chain carries TRBV29-1 and TRBJ2-3, with unresolved D. Deletions cut 1 base from V and 5 bases from J, with 10 bases between. This CDR3 region has 13 residues. Germline V gene lookup returns CDR1 SQVTM and CDR2 ANQGSEA. CDR3 sequence (DNA): TGCAGCGTTGAAGCCTCTATTGGAGATACGCAGTATTTT. Residues: CSVEASIGDTQYF.

J is TRBJ2-3 and V is TRBV5-1; 8 bases align to TRBD1. The CDR3 runs to 15 residues. Unmatched junction bases numbered 7, after V lost 1 base and J lost 6 bases. Germline values: CDR1 SGHRS, CDR2 YFSETQ. In nucleotides, the CDR3 is TGCGCCAGCAGCTTGCCAGGGGGCCCTGCGGATACGCAGTATTTT. Amino acid sequence: CASSLPGGPADTQYF.

The chain joins TRBV5-1 to TRBJ2-7; 11 positions match TRBD2. The CDR3 extends over 18 amino acids. Germline-derived CDR1 and CDR2 are SGHRS and YFSETQ. V trimming: 1 base; J trimming: 0 bases; junction bases outside the gene matches: 9. As DNA, the CDR3 is TGCGCCAGCAGCTTGTTTTCCCTAGCGGGGGGCAGCTCCTACGAGCAGTACTTC. This gives the protein CASSLFSLAGGSSYEQYF.

This chain connects TRBV5-4 to TRBJ2-3; possibly TRBD1 for D (5 bases). The CDR3 runs to 13 residues. Trimming cost V 2 bases and J 6 bases, with 10 bases left between them. Germline V gene data show CDR1 as SGHNT and CDR2 as YYREEE (reference sequence). The CDR3 DNA reads TGTGCCAGCAGCTTAGGGGTTGGGGATACGCAGTATTTT. This sequence encodes CASSLGVGDTQYF.

Comment on this clone: Different DNA sequences within this sample yield the same CDR3. The chain employs TRBV11-2 and TRBJ2-1, with 8 bases lining up with TRBD2. CDR3 length equals 16 residues. Germline V CDR1 and CDR2: SGHAT, FQNNGV. Trimming cost V 1 base and J 8 bases; bases outside gene matches: 10. The CDR3 loop reads CASSLGAGGQGHEQFF. CDR3 coding DNA: TGTGCCAGCAGCTTAGGGGCGGGGGGCCAAGGCCATGAGCAGTTCTTC.

The chain couples TRBV5-1 to TRBJ2-7; 10 nucleotides align to TRBD1. The CDR3 has 14 amino acids. Germline V gene lookup returns CDR1 SGHRS and CDR2 YFSETQ. V was pared by 4 bases and J by 6 bases, with 7 bases of the junction left unmatched. The CDR3 nucleotides are TGCGCCAGCAGCCCAAGACAGGGGGCTGGCGAGCAGTACTTC. Protein sequence: CASSPRQGAGEQYF.

The CDR3 nucleotides are TGTGCCACCAGCACAGCGACAGGGACAGTCGCTGAAGCTTTCTTT. Protein product: CATSTATGTVAEAFF. J is TRBJ1-1 and V is TRBV15; TRBD1 agrees at 7 bases. The V and J ends lost 4 bases and 6 bases, in that order; junction bases with no gene match: 11. Germline CDR1 is LNHNV and CDR2 is YYDKDF (reference sequence). The CDR3 length is 15 residues.

This chain uses TRBV2 with TRBJ2-7; weak D call: TRBD1 (6 bases). This CDR3 comprises 16 residues. With 0 bases removed from V and 3 bases from J, the gap between germline ends came to 15 bases. CDR1 SNHLY and CDR2 FYNNEI come from the germline V gene. The CDR3: CASSEALRGYGYEQYF. As DNA, the CDR3 is TGTGCCAGCAGTGAAGCGCTGAGGGGGTACGGCTACGAGCAGTACTTC.